Each of the 31 T cell receptor beta chains below was sequenced from the same sample in a study of regulatory T cells in long-lasting Graves disease. TCR beta libraries were built with iRepertoire HTBI primers and Arm-PCR of CDR3 regions. TCRdb redid the calling of the multiplex PCR reads with MiXCR, one entry per CDR3 protein. The sample carries about 460,000 distinct CDR3 sequences, 12% to 15% recorded once. Time point of the sample: newly diagnosed GD, antithyroid drugs for less than 3 months. Following extraction of RNA from PBMCs, that RNA was used to make the TCR library. The same data also went into a second study, on T cells in Graves' hyperthyroidism and ophthalmopathy.

The sequencing here drew on peripheral blood mononuclear cells (PBMCs), taken at new diagnosis, from a patient treated with antithyroid drugs. The receptors stem from a woman aged 50 to 65 with Graves disease.

This clonotype was found many times. The chain has TRBV29-1 and TRBJ1-2, with a possible D match to TRBD1 (5 bases). Germline-derived CDR1 and CDR2 are SQVTM and ANQGSEA. V was pared by 3 bases and J by 4 bases, with 9 bases between. The CDR3 is made up of 12 amino acids. DNA of the CDR3: TGCAGCGTTGACAGGGAGGGCTATGGCTACACCTTC. Protein sequence: CSVDREGYGYTF.

This clonotype was observed many times. The V call is TRBV7-2, the J call TRBJ1-1; D gene uncertain. With 2 bases removed from V and 5 bases from J, the gap between germline ends came to 9 bases. Germline lookup yields CDR1 SGHTA and CDR2 FQGNSA. There are 13 residues in the CDR3. CDR3 in DNA: TGTGCCAGCAGCTTATACAGTCGGACTGAAGCTTTCTTT. It encodes CASSLYSRTEAFF.

V and J are TRBV28 and TRBJ1-5; TRBD1 matches 9 bases. The germline V gene encodes CDR1 MDHEN and CDR2 SYDVKM. With V trimmed by 5 bases and J by 6 bases, 11 bases remained unmatched. CDR3 length: 16 residues. CDR3 sequence (DNA): TGTGCCAGCAGTATCATGACAGGGGGATTTGGTCAGCCCCAGCATTTT. Encoded protein: CASSIMTGGFGQPQHF.

The sample holds many counts of this clonotype. A read error may produce the germline difference seen at one junction end. The V gene is TRBV11-1, the J gene TRBJ2-7, with 11 bases that match TRBD2. This CDR3 is built from 12 residues. CDR1 and CDR2 (germline): SGHAT, FQDESV (reference sequence). CDR3 region: CASRLAGGEQYF. The CDR3 DNA reads as TGTGCCAGCAGGTTAGCGGGAGGGGAGCAGTACTTC.

This clonotype was seen many times. V usage is TRBV11-1 and J usage is TRBJ1-1; perhaps TRBD1 as D (5 bases). V was cut by 5 bases and J by 0 bases, with 13 bases left in between. The length of the CDR3 is 15 residues. Germline-derived CDR1 and CDR2 are SGHAT and FQDESV (reference sequence). Written as DNA, the CDR3 is TGTGCCAGCAGCCCTACGGTGGGGGTGAACACTGAAGCTTTCTTT. It is translated as CASSPTVGVNTEAFF.

This clonotype was seen repeatedly, ten times or more. The V gene is TRBV6-2 or TRBV6-3, the J gene TRBJ2-7; 10 nucleotides align to TRBD2. J lost 2 bases, V lost 4 bases, and 8 bases had no gene match. The CDR3 extends over 16 amino acids. The germline gives CDR1 MNHEY, CDR2 SVGEGT. The CDR3 protein is CASSSRTSGVPYEQYF. CDR3 nucleotides: TGTGCCAGCAGTTCCCGGACTAGCGGAGTCCCCTACGAGCAGTACTTC.

This clonotype showed up many times. CDR3 residues: CASSLGGGVEGTEAFF. In DNA, the CDR3 is TGCGCCAGCAGCTTGGGAGGAGGGGTCGAAGGGACTGAAGCTTTCTTT. The rearrangement links TRBV5-1 to TRBJ1-1, with TRBD1 as a possible D gene (5 bases). There are 16 residues in the CDR3. The V gene lost 0 bases and the J gene lost 5 bases, with 17 bases spanning the gap. Germline lookup yields CDR1 SGHRS and CDR2 YFSETQ.

This clonotype has a handful of counts. It is likely a read error, because the conserved phenylalanine at the end of the CDR3 is missing. The chain has TRBV5-1 and TRBJ1-3; 10 positions agree with TRBD1. Germline values: CDR1 SGHRS, CDR2 YFSETQ. The CDR3 runs to 18 residues. Unmatched junction bases numbered 9, after V lost 3 bases and J lost 0 bases. The CDR3 region is CASSSGTGDFLSGNTIYL. The CDR3 DNA reads as TGCGCCAGCAGCTCCGGGACAGGGGACTTTCTCTCTGGAAACACCATATATCTT.

The V gene is TRBV6-2 or TRBV6-3, the J gene TRBJ2-5; TRBD2 matches 7 bases. Unmatched junction bases numbered 15, after V lost 6 bases and J lost 5 bases. The CDR3 has 16 amino acids. Germline-derived CDR1 and CDR2 are MNHEY and SVGEGT. CDR3 in DNA: TGTGCCAGCAGAGAAGGGCGGGAGAACTGGACGGAGACCCAGTACTTC. Amino acids: CASREGRENWTETQYF.

This clonotype was counted at least ten times. The V call is TRBV5-1, the J call TRBJ1-1; perhaps TRBD1 as D (6 bases). The V and J ends lost 0 bases and 0 bases respectively, with 15 bases between them. This CDR3 comprises 17 residues. Germline CDR1 is SGHRS and CDR2 is YFSETQ. CDR3 coding DNA: TGCGCCAGCAGCTTGGTTTTTGGGCAGGGGATGAACACTGAAGCTTTCTTT. It codes for CASSLVFGQGMNTEAFF.

This clonotype was picked up a small number of times. The rearrangement uses TRBV4-1 and TRBJ2-1; D is possibly TRBD1 (5 bases). The CDR3 sequence is 15 residues long. Germline CDR1 and CDR2: MGHRA and YSYEKL. V gave up 6 bases and J gave up 5 bases, with 17 bases separating them. The CDR3, as DNA: TGCGCCAGCAGACCTTTTGACAGAACTAACAATGAGCAGTTCTTC. Translation gives CASRPFDRTNNEQFF.

This clonotype was observed many times. This chain links TRBV2 with TRBJ2-7; TRBD1 is a possible D gene (6 bases). Germline assignment: CDR1 SNHLY and CDR2 FYNNEI. CDR3 length equals 17 residues. Trimming removed 6 bases from V and 2 bases from J, with 23 bases in between. The CDR3 is CASRPKPHRVRAYEQYF. In DNA form, the CDR3 reads TGTGCCAGCAGACCAAAACCACACAGGGTAAGAGCCTACGAGCAGTACTTC.

The sample holds a few counts of this clonotype. This chain joins TRBV12-3 or TRBV12-4 and TRBJ2-5; TRBD2 matches 10 bases. V gave up 2 bases and J gave up 2 bases; unmatched junction bases: 5. The CDR3 covers 16 residues. CDR3 amino acids: CASSLRGTSEQETQYF. The CDR3 nucleotides are TGTGCCAGCAGTTTACGGGGGACTAGCGAACAAGAGACCCAGTACTTC.

This clonotype was seen a few times. The chain couples TRBV4-1 to TRBJ1-5, with D hard to call. The V end was cut by 0 bases, the J end by 5 bases, with 11 bases between. The CDR3 totals 15 residues. Germline V gene data show CDR1 as MGHRA and CDR2 as YSYEKL. CDR3 region: CASSQDGWVDQPQHF. CDR3 bases: TGCGCCAGCAGCCAAGATGGGTGGGTGGATCAGCCCCAGCATTTT.

The sample holds a few counts of this clonotype. The genes are TRBV6-1 and TRBJ2-1; weak D call: TRBD1 (5 bases). Per the germline V gene, CDR1 is MNHNS and CDR2 is SASEGT. Trimming removed 6 bases from V and 7 bases from J, with 10 bases in between. The CDR3 is 12 residues long. In DNA, the CDR3 is TGTGCCAGCAGCGGCAGGGCTAATGAGCAGTTCTTC. It encodes CASSGRANEQFF.

This clonotype appeared many times. The chain uses TRBV28 and TRBJ2-1; 10 bases fit TRBD1. With 4 bases clipped from V and 5 bases from J, the junction kept 5 bases outside the gene matches. This CDR3 has 15 amino acids. Germline V gives CDR1 MDHEN, CDR2 SYDVKM. DNA for the CDR3: TGTGCCAGCAGTTCGCCGGGACAGGGGAACAATGAGCAGTTCTTC. Amino acids: CASSSPGQGNNEQFF.

This clonotype was detected many times. The CDR3 spells CSASSSVYGYTF. The CDR3 DNA follows: TGCAGTGCTTCGTCCTCAGTCTATGGCTACACCTTC. The chain carries TRBV20-1 and TRBJ1-2; D uncertain. V lost 5 bases, J lost 4 bases, and 11 bases lay in between. This CDR3 has 12 amino acids. Germline V CDR1 and CDR2: DFQATT, SNEGSKA (reference sequence).

The CDR3 DNA reads as TGCGCCAGCAGCCCCGGGACAGGGATCATGAACACTGAAGCTTTCTTT. Encoded protein: CASSPGTGIMNTEAFF. V usage is TRBV5-1 and J usage is TRBJ1-1; 9 bases are a match to TRBD1. CDR1 is SGHRS and CDR2 is YFSETQ in the germline V gene. The CDR3 contains 16 residues. V lost 4 bases, J lost 0 bases, and 7 bases stayed unmatched.

On this clonotype: This sequence may be a read error, since a much larger clone differs from it by one base. The chain is built from TRBV5-1 and TRBJ2-1, with D perhaps matching TRBD1 or TRBD2 (5 bases each). Germline V CDR1 and CDR2: SGHRS, YFSETQ. The CDR3 totals 15 residues. CDR3 amino acids: CAGSLLGTKEDEQFF. CDR3 bases: TGCGCCGGCAGCCTACTGGGGACCAAGGAGGATGAGCAGTTCTTC. Filled out from reference TRBV5-1 and TRBJ2-1, the complete variable domain reads KAGVTQTPRYLIKTRGQQVTLSCSPISGHRSVSWYQQTPGQGLQFLFEYFSETQRNKGNFPGRFSGRQFSNSRSEMNVSTLELGDSALYLCAGSLLGTKEDEQFFGPGTRLTVL.

This clonotype has just a few counts. The chain's CDR3 is CATSWAQPQHF. CDR3 bases: TGTGCCACTTCATGGGCTCAGCCCCAGCATTTT. The chain has TRBV28 and TRBJ1-5; no reliable D call. V gave up 10 bases and J gave up 6 bases, with 10 bases separating them. CDR1 and CDR2 (germline): MDHEN, SYDVKM. The CDR3 is 11 amino acids.

In its sample, this clonotype was seen many times. The CDR3 DNA sequence: TGTGCCAGCAGCCTCCCAGGGGGATCTGGGGCCAACGTCCTGACTTTC. It yields the protein CASSLPGGSGANVLTF. The V and J genes are TRBV28 and TRBJ2-6; 7 positions match TRBD1. Trimming took 6 bases from V and 1 from J; bases not matched to a gene: 6. CDR3 size: 16 residues. Germline V gene sequence: CDR1 MDHEN, CDR2 SYDVKM.

This chain joins TRBV7-6 and TRBJ1-4; 9 positions match TRBD1. This CDR3 has 16 amino acids. Germline V lookup: CDR1 SGHVS, CDR2 FNYEAQ. V shed 2 bases, J shed 7 bases, and the junction held 8 bases outside the gene matches. As DNA, the CDR3 is TGTGCCAGCAGCTTATTCCGGGGACAGGGCGGTGAAAAACTGTTTTTT. Translating it yields CASSLFRGQGGEKLFF.

This clonotype has ten or more counts. This chain links TRBV29-1 with TRBJ2-1, with D perhaps matching TRBD2 (6 bases). There are 13 residues in the CDR3. Trimming left V 6 bases short and J 8 bases short, with 17 bases between. Germline V gene data show CDR1 as SQVTM and CDR2 as ANQGSEA. The CDR3 nucleotides are TGCAGCGTCGGGGGAAGATTAGGTCATGAGCAGTTCTTC. Protein sequence: CSVGGRLGHEQFF.

This clonotype has a handful of counts. The rearrangement uses TRBV9 and TRBJ1-2; 7 bases are shared with TRBD1. The CDR3 sequence is 13 residues long. Germline values: CDR1 SGDLS, CDR2 YYNGEE. With 4 bases clipped from V and 11 bases from J, the junction kept 11 bases outside the gene matches. Here the CDR3 DNA reads TGTGCCAGCAGCCCCCGACAGGGAAGAGGTTACACCTTC. It is translated as CASSPRQGRGYTF.

A remark on this clonotype: Given a much more abundant clone one base away, this may be a read error. The chain carries TRBV7-9 and TRBJ2-1; tentative D call: TRBD1 (6 bases). Germline CDR1 and CDR2: SEHNR and FQNEAQ (reference sequence). The V end was cut by 5 bases, the J end by 12 bases, with 23 bases between. CDR3 size: 15 residues. The CDR3 reads CASSPRQALLGGQFF. DNA of the CDR3: TGTGCCAGCAGCCCACGACAGGCCCTTTTGGGTGGGCAGTTCTTC.

This clonotype was recorded many times. V and J are TRBV6-1 and TRBJ2-5; 7 bases are a match to TRBD2. Germline values: CDR1 MNHNS, CDR2 SASEGT. V gave up 5 bases and J gave up 6 bases; unmatched junction bases: 24. The CDR3 sequence is 19 residues long. This CDR3 is CASSKEAGPTPGWEKTQYF. In DNA form, the CDR3 reads TGTGCCAGCAGTAAAGAAGCGGGACCTACCCCTGGCTGGGAGAAGACCCAGTACTTC.

This clonotype was seen repeatedly, ten times or more. The rearrangement joins TRBV10-3 to TRBJ2-2; no firm D call. This CDR3 is 14 amino acids long. Deletions cut 0 bases from V and 5 bases from J, with 7 bases between. Germline CDR1 reads ENHRY; CDR2 reads SYGVKD. The CDR3 nucleotides are TGTGCCATCAGTGAGTCGGGTCAGACCGGGGAGCTGTTTTTT. Translation: CAISESGQTGELFF.

This clonotype occurred once. A far larger clone is one nucleotide away, so this likely arose from a read error. J is TRBJ2-1 and V is TRBV11-2; D is unresolved. The CDR3 contains 11 residues. In germline, CDR1 is SGHAT, CDR2 FQNNGV. CDR3: CAGSPQDEQFF. CDR3 in DNA: TGTGCCGGCAGCCCCCAAGATGAGCAGTTCTTC. Drawing the rest from reference TRBV11-2 and TRBJ2-1, the complete variable domain is EAGVAQSPRYKIIEKRQSVAFWCNPISGHATLYWYQQILGQGPKLLIQFQNNGVVDDSQLPKDRFSAERLKGVDSTLKIQPAKLEDSAVYLCAGSPQDEQFFGPGTRLTVL.

The chain carries TRBV28 and TRBJ1-2; 8 nucleotides agree with TRBD1. With V trimmed by 6 bases and J by 8 bases, 8 bases remained unmatched. This CDR3 has 13 residues. Germline loops: CDR1 MDHEN, CDR2 SYDVKM. The DNA of the CDR3 is TGTGCCAGCAGCCGGGGCAGGGGGCTCGGCTACACCTTC. It yields the protein CASSRGRGLGYTF.

This clonotype occurred many times. The CDR3 loop reads CSASPGLAQETQYF. The CDR3 nucleotides are TGCAGTGCTAGCCCAGGGTTGGCGCAAGAGACCCAGTACTTC. The V call is TRBV20-1, the J call TRBJ2-5; D may be TRBD1 (5 bases). Germline V gives CDR1 DFQATT, CDR2 SNEGSKA (reference sequence). The CDR3 has 14 amino acids. The ends were cut back, 3 bases at V and 2 bases at J, with 13 bases in the middle.

This rearrangement joins TRBV5-1 to TRBJ1-1, with 7 bases lining up with TRBD1. Germline V gives CDR1 SGHRS, CDR2 YFSETQ. V lost 5 bases and J lost 6; bases outside the gene matches: 7. CDR3 length equals 13 residues. The CDR3 is CASSSTGVAEAFF. DNA for the CDR3: TGCGCCAGCAGTTCTACAGGGGTGGCTGAAGCTTTCTTT.